The clone carrying this T cell receptor (beta chain) was detected ten times or more. Its antigen is as yet unknown. The sample belongs to a study of T-cell reconstitution after alpha-beta-depleted transplantation in children. Library preparation (for TCRbeta) was performed with unique molecular identifiers. TCRdb reprocessed the PCR reads with MiXCR, giving one entry per CDR3 protein. Of 280,000 or so distinct CDR3 sequences listed, around 10% are singletons. Study-level findings and limits: After transplant, at about two months, alpha-beta T cells were reportedly derived from several hundred expanded graft clones. Day-60 TCRbeta diversity that was high in some patients was derived from surviving recipient T cells and thymic progenitors.

The CDR3 is 12 residues long. The germline V gene encodes CDR1 MNHNS and CDR2 SASEGT. The V gene lost 9 bases and the J gene lost 4 bases, with 12 bases spanning the gap. The starting material was peripheral blood, obtained 180 days after TCRalphabeta/CD19-depleted stem cell transplant. The chain is built from TRBV6-1 and TRBJ2-5, with D unclear. This sequence originates from a male patient aged 2 to 10 who had a stem cell transplant for chronic granulomatous disease, so the T cells may come from the graft donor. CDR3 in DNA: TGTGCCAGTAGTATAGGCGGAGAGACCCAGTACTTC. Its protein product is CASSIGGETQYF.